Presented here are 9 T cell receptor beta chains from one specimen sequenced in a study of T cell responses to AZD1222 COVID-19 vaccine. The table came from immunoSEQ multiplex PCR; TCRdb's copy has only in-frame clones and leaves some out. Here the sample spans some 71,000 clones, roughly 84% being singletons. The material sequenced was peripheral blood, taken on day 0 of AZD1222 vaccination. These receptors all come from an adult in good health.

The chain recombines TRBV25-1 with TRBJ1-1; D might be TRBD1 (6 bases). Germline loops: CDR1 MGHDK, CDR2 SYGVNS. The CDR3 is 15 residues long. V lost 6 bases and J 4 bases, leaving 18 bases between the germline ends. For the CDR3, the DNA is TGTGCCAGCAGCGAAGGTCCGGGGGCGAGCACTGAAGCTTTCTTT. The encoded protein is CASSEGPGASTEAFF.

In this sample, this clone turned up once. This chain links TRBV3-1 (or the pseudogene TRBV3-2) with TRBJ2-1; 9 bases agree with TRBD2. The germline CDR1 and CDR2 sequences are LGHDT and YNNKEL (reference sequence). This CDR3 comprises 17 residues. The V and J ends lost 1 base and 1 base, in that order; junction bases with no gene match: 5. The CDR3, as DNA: TGTGCCAGCAGCCAAGCTTGGCGGGGGGGTTCCTACAATGAGCAGTTCTTC. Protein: CASSQAWRGGSYNEQFF.

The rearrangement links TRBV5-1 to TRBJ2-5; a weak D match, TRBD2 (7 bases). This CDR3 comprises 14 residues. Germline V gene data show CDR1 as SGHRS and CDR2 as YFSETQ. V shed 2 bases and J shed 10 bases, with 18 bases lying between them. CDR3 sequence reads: CASSLYSGGFNQYF. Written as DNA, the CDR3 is TGCGCCAGCAGCTTATATTCGGGGGGCTTTAACCAGTACTTC.

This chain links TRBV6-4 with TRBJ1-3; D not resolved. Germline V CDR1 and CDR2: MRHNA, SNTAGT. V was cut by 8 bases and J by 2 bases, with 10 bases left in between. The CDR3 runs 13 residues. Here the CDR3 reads CASFLSPGNTIYF. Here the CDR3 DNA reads TGTGCCAGCTTTTTATCACCTGGAAACACCATATATTTT.

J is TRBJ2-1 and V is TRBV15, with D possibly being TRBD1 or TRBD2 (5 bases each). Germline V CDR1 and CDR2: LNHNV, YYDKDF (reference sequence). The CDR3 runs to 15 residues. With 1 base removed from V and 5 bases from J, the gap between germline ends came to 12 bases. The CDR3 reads CATSRGGVRDNEQFF. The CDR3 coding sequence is TGTGCCACCAGCAGAGGGGGCGTGAGGGACAATGAGCAGTTCTTC.

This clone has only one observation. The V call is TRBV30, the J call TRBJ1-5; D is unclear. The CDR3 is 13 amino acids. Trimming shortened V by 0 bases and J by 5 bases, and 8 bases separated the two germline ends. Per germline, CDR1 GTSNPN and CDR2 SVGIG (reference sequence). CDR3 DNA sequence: TGTGCCTGGAGTGTACTTGGTGATCAGCCCCAGCATTTT. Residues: CAWSVLGDQPQHF.

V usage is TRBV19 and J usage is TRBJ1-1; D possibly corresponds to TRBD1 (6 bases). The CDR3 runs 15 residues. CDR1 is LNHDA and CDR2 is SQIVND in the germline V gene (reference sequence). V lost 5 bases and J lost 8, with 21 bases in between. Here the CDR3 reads CASSAYRGSEAEAFF. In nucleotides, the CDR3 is TGTGCCAGTAGTGCCTATAGGGGGTCCGAGGCAGAAGCTTTCTTT.

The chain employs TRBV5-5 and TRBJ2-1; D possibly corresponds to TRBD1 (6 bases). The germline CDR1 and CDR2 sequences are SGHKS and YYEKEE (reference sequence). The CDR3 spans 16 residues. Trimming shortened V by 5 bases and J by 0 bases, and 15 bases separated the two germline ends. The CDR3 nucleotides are TGTGCCAGCAGGGTGACTCAGGGGATCTCCTACAATGAGCAGTTCTTC. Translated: CASRVTQGISYNEQFF.

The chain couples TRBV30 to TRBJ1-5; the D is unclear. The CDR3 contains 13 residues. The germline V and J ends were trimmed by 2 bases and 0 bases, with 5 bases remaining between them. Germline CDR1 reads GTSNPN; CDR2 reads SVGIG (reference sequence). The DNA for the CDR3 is TGTGCCTGGAGTTTATATAGCAATCAGCCCCAGCATTTT. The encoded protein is CAWSLYSNQPQHF.